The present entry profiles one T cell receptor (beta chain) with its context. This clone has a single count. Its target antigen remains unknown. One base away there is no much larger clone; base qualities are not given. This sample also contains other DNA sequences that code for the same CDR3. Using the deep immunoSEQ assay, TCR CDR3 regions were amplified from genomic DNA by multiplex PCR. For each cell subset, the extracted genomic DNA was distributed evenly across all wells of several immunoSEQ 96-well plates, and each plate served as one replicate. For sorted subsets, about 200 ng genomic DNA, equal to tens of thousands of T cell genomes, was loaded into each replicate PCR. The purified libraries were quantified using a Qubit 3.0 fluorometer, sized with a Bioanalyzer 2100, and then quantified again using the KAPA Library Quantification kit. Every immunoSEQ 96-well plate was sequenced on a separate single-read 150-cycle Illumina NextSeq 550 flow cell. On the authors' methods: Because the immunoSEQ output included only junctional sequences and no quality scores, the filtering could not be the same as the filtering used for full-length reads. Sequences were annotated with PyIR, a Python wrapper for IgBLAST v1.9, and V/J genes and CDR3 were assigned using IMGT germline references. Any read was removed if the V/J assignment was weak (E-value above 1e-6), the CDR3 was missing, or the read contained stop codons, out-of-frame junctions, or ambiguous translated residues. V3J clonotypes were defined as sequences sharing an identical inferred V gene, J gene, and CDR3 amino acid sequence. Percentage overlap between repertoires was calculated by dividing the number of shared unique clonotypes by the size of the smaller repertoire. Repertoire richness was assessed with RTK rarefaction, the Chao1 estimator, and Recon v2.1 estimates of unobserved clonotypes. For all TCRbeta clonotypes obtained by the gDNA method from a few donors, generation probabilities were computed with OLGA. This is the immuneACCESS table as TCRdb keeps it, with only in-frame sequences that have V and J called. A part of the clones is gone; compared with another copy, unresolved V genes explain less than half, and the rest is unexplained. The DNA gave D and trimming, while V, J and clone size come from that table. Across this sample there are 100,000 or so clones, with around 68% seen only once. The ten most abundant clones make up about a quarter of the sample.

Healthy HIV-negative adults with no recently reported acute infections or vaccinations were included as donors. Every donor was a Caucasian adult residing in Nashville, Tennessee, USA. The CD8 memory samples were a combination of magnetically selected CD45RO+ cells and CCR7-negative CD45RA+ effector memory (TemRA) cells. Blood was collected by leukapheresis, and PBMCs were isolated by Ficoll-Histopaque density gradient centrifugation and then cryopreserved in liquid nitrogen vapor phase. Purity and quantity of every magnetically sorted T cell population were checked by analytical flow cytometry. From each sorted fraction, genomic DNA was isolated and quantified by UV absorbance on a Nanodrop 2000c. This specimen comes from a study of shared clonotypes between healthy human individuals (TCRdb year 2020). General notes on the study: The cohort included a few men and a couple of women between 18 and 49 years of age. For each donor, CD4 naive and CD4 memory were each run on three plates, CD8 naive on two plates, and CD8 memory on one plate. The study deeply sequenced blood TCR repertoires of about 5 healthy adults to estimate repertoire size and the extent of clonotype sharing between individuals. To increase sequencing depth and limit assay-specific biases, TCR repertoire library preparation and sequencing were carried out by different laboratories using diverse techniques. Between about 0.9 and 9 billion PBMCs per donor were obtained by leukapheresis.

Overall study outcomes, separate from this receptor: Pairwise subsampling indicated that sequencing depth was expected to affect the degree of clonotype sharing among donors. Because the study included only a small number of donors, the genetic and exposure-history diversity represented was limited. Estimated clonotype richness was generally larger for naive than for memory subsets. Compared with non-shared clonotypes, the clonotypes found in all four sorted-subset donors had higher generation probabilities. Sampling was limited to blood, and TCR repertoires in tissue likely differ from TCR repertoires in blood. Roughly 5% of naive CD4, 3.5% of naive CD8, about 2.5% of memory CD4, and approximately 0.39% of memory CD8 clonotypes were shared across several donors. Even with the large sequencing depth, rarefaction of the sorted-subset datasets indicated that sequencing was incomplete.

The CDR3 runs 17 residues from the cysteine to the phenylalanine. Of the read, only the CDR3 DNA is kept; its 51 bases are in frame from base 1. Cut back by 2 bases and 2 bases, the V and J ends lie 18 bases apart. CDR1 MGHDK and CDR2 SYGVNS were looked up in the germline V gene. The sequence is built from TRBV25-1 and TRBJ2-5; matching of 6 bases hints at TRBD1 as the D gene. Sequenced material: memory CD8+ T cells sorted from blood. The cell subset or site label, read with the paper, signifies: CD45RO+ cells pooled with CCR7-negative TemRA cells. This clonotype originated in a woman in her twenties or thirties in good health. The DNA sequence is TGTGCCAGCAGTGAAGTGAGAGCCCGGGACAAACAAGAGACCCAGTACTTC. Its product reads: CASSEVRARDKQETQYF. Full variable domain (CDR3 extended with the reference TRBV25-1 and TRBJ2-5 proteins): EADIYQTPRYLVIGTGKKITLECSQTMGHDKMYWYQQDPGMELHLIHYSYGVNSTEKGDLSSESTVSRIRTEHFPLTLESARPSHTSQYLCASSEVRARDKQETQYFGPGTRLLVL.